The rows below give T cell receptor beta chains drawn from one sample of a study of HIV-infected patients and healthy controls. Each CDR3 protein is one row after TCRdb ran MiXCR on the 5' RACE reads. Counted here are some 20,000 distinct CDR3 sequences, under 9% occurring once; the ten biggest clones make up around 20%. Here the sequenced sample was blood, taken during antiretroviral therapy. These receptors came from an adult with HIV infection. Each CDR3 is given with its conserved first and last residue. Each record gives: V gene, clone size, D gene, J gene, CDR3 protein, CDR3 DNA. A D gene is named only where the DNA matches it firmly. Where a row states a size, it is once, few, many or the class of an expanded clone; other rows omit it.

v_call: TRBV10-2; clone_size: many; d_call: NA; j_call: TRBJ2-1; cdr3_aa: CASSSDSYNEQFF; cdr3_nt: TGCGCCAGCAGTTCAGACAGTTACAATGAGCAGTTCTTC
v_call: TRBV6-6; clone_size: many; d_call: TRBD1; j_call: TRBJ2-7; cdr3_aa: CASSYLGQGYEQYF; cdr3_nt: TGTGCCAGCAGTTACTTGGGACAGGGATACGAGCAGTACTTC
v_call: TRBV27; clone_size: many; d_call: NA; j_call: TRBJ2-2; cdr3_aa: CASSFYGSGELFF; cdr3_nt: TGTGCCAGCAGTTTCTACGGGTCAGGGGAGCTGTTTTTT
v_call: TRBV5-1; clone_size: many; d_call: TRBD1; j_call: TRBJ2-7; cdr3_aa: CASRDSSYEQYF; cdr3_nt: TGCGCCAGCCGGGACAGCTCCTACGAGCAGTACTTC
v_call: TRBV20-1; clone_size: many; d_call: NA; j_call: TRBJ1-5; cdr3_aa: CSVPNVGGNQPQHF; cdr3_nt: TGCAGTGTCCCAAATGTAGGGGGCAATCAGCCCCAGCATTTT
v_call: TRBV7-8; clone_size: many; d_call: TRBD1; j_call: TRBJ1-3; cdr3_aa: CASSFIDREDGNTIYF; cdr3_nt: TGTGCCAGCAGCTTTATCGACAGGGAGGATGGAAACACCATATATTTT
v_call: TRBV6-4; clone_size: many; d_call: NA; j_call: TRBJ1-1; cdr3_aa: CASSRSPGNTEAFF; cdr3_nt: TGTGCCAGCAGCCGATCCCCCGGGAACACTGAAGCTTTCTTT
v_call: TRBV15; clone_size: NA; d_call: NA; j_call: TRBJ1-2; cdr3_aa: CATSGPGSGYYGYTF; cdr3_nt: TGTGCCACCAGCGGACCCGGGTCAGGGTATTATGGCTACACCTTC
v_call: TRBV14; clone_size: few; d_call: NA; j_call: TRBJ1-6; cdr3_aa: CASSLRTDSPLHF; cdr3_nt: TGTGCCAGCAGCCTTCGGACCGATTCACCCCTCCACTTT
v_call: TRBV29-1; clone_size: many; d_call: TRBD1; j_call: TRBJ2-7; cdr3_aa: CSVSYDRVQYF; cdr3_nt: TGCAGCGTGTCATATGACAGGGTGCAGTACTTC
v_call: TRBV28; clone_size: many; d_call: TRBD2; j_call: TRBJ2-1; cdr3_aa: CASRLLGSSGNEQFF; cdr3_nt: TGTGCCAGCAGACTTCTTGGGTCTAGCGGTAATGAGCAGTTCTTC
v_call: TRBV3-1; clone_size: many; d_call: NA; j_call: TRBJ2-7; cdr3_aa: CASSQAGTSYEQYF; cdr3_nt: TGTGCCAGCAGCCAGGCCGGGACAAGTTACGAGCAGTACTTC
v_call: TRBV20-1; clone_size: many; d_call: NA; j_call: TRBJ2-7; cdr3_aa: CSARLPRGSYEQYF; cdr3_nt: TGCAGTGCTAGACTCCCTAGGGGGTCCTACGAGCAGTACTTC
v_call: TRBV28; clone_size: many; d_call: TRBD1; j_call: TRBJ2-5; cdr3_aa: CASSLTGVRQETQYF; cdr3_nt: TGTGCCAGCAGTTTGACAGGGGTTAGGCAAGAGACCCAGTACTTC
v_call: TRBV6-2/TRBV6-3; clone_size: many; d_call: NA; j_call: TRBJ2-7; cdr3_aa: CASSYKPRGFYEQYF; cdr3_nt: TGTGCCAGCAGTTACAAGCCCCGGGGCTTCTACGAGCAGTACTTC
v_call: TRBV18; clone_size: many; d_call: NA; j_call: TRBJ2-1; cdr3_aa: CASSPPGRNEQFF; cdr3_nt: TGTGCCAGCTCACCACCTGGGCGAAATGAGCAGTTCTTC
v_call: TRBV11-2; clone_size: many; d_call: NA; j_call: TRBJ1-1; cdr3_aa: CASMRTALKGTEAFF; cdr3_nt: TGTGCCAGCATGCGGACCGCCCTCAAAGGTACTGAAGCTTTCTTT
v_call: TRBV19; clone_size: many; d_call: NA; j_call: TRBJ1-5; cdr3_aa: CASEWGVGGSNQPQHF; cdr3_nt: TGTGCCAGTGAGTGGGGGGTCGGGGGCAGCAATCAGCCCCAGCATTTT
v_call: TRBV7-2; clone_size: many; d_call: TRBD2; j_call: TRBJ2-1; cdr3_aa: CASSPLAGAWNEQFF; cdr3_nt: TGTGCCAGCAGCCCTCTAGCGGGGGCCTGGAATGAGCAGTTCTTC
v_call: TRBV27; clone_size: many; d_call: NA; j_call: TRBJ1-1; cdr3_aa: CATSSQDRPTEAFF; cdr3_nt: TGTGCCACCTCCAGCCAAGACCGCCCTACTGAAGCTTTCTTT
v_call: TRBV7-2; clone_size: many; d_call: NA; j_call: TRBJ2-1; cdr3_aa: CASSLEGDGYNEQFF; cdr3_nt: TGTGCCAGCAGCCTGGAGGGGGATGGGTACAATGAGCAGTTCTTC
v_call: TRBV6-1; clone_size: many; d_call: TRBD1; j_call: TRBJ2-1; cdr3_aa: CASRGTDGAYNEQFF; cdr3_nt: TGTGCCAGCAGAGGGACAGACGGAGCCTACAATGAGCAGTTCTTC
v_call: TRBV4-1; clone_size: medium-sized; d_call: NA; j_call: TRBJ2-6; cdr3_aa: CASSQESGLVGPSGANVLTF; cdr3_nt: TGCGCCAGCAGCCAAGAATCTGGACTCGTAGGACCCTCTGGGGCCAACGTCCTGACTTTC
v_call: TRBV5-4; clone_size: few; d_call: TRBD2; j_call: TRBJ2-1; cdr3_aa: CASSLSRIAGVPNNEQFF; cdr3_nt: TGTGCCAGCAGCTTGTCAAGGATAGCGGGAGTACCGAACAATGAGCAGTTCTTC
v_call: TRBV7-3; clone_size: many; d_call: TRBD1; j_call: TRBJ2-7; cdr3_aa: CASSLTTGSRDEQYF; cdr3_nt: TGTGCCAGCAGCTTAACGACAGGGAGTAGGGACGAGCAGTACTTC
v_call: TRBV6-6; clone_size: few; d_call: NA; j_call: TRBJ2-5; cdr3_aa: CASSSRQQETQYF; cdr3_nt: TGTGCCAGCAGTTCCCGACAGCAAGAGACCCAGTACTTC
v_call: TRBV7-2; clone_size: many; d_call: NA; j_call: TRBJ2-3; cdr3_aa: CASSSAPKDTQYF; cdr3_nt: TGTGCCAGCAGCTCAGCCCCAAAAGATACGCAGTATTTT
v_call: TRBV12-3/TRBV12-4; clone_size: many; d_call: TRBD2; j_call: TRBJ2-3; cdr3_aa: CASRWTSVSTDTQYF; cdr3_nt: TGTGCCAGCAGGTGGACTAGCGTCAGCACAGATACGCAGTATTTT
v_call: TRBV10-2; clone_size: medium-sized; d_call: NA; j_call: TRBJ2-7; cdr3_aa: CASGTYEQYF; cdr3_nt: TGCGCCAGCGGGACCTACGAGCAGTACTTC
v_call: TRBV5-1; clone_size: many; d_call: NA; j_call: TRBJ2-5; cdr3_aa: CASSTGRGQETQYF; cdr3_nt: TGCGCCAGCAGCACGGGTCGGGGCCAAGAGACCCAGTACTTC
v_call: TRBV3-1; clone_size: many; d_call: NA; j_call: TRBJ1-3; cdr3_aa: CASSQITGSGNTIYF; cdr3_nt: TGTGCCAGCAGTCAGATCACAGGAAGCGGAAACACCATATATTTT
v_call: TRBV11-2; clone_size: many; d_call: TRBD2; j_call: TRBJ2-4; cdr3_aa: CASSGSGTSGGLVLAKNIQYF; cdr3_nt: TGTGCCAGCAGCGGTTCCGGGACTAGCGGGGGGCTGGTTTTAGCCAAAAACATTCAGTACTTC
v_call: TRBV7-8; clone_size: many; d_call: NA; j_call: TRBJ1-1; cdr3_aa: CASSLTGTSYEAFF; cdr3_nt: TGTGCCAGCAGCTTGACCGGGACTTCGTATGAAGCTTTCTTT
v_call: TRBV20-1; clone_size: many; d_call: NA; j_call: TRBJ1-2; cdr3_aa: CSARGGKAGEHYGYTF; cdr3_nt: TGCAGTGCTAGAGGGGGGAAAGCTGGGGAACACTATGGCTACACCTTC
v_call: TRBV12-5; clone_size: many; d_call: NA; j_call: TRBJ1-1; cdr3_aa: CASGLMGGNTEAFF; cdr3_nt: TGTGCTAGTGGTTTGATGGGGGGGAACACTGAAGCTTTCTTT
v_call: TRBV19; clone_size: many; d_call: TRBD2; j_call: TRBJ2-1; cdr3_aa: CASTGGSSYNEQFF; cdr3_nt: TGTGCCAGTACCGGGGGGAGCTCCTACAATGAGCAGTTCTTC
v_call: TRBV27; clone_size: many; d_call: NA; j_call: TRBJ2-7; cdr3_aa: CASSLYSADEQYF; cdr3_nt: TGTGCCAGCAGTTTATATAGCGCTGACGAGCAGTACTTC
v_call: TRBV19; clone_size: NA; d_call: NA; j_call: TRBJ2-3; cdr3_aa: CASSGTSTDTQYF; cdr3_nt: TGTGCCAGTAGTGGTACTAGCACAGATACGCAGTATTTT
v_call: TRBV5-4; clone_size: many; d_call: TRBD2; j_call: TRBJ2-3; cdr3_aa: CASSQAGVSTDTQYF; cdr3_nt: TGTGCCAGCAGCCAAGCGGGAGTTAGCACAGATACGCAGTATTTT
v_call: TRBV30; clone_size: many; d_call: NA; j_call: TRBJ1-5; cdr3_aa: CAWSVRKGGPSNQPQHF; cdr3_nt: TGTGCCTGGAGTGTACGTAAGGGGGGTCCTAGCAATCAGCCCCAGCATTTT
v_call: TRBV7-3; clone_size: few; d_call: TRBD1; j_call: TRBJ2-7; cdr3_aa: CASSRDGTAAQQYF; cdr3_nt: TGTGCCAGCAGCCGCGACGGGACAGCTGCACAGCAGTACTTC
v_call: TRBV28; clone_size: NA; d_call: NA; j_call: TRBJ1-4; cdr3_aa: CASSLPNSPTNEKLFF; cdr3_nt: TGTGCCAGCAGTTTACCCAACAGTCCAACTAATGAAAAACTGTTTTTT
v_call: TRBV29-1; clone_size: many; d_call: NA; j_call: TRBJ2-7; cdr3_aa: CSSVGGHGEQYF; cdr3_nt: TGCAGCTCGGTCGGAGGCCACGGCGAGCAGTACTTC
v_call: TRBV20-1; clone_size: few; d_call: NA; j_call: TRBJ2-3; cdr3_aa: CSARDIRELTDTQYF; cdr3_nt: TGCAGTGCTAGAGATATACGGGAGCTTACAGATACGCAGTATTTT
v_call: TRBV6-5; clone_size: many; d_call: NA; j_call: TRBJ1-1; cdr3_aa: CASSYSGPTGNTEAFF; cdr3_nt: TGTGCCAGCAGTTACTCGGGACCCACGGGGAACACTGAAGCTTTCTTT
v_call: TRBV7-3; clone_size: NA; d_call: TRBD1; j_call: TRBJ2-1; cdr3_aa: CASSLTGTGNNEQFF; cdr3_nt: TGTGCCAGCAGCTTAACTGGGACAGGTAACAATGAGCAGTTCTTC
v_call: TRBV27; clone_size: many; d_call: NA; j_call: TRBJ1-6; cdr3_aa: CASSLNPTQIISSPLHF; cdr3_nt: TGTGCCAGCAGTTTAAACCCAACGCAGATAATTAGTTCACCCCTCCACTTT
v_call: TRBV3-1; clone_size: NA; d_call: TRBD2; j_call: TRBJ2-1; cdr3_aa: CASSRRLAGPFLFSYNEQFF; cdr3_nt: TGTGCCAGCAGCCGCCGACTAGCGGGACCCTTCTTGTTCTCCTACAATGAGCAGTTCTTC
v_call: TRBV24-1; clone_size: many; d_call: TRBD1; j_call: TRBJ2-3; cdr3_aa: CATSETGGGDTQYF; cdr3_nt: TGTGCCACCAGTGAAACAGGGGGCGGAGATACGCAGTATTTT
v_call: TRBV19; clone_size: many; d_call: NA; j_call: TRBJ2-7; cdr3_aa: CASSLQQGGEQYF; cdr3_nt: TGTGCCAGTAGTCTCCAACAGGGAGGCGAGCAGTACTTC
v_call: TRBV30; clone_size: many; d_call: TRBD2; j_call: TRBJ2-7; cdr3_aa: CAWNYGGAGYEQYF; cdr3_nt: TGTGCCTGGAACTACGGGGGGGCAGGCTACGAGCAGTACTTC
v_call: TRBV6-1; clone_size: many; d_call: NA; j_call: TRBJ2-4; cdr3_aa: CASSDKPGWYFIQYF; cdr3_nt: TGTGCCAGCAGTGATAAGCCCGGGTGGTATTTCATTCAGTACTTC